The 20 T cell receptor beta chains below all came from one sample that was sequenced in a study of cytomegalovirus exposure and HLA in healthy donors. The study ran its PCR with 60 Vbeta and 13 Jbeta primers. Method: immunoSEQ multiplex PCR; TCRdb's copy keeps in-frame clones and lacks some. Of 110,000 to 150,000 clones listed, approximately 80% are singletons. The sequencing input was PBMCs. The receptor set was obtained from a male donor in good health and CMV-seropositive.

The genes are TRBV7-6 and TRBJ2-1, with 9 positions matching TRBD2. CDR1 SGHVS and CDR2 FNYEAQ come from the germline V gene. The CDR3 is 14 amino acids. The V and J ends lost 5 bases and 4 bases, in that order; junction bases with no gene match: 3. This CDR3 is CASSEGLAYNEQFF. The CDR3 coding sequence is TGTGCCAGCAGCGAGGGACTAGCTTACAATGAGCAGTTCTTC. The entire variable domain, with the rest obtained from reference TRBV7-6 and TRBJ2-1, is as follows: GAGVSQSPRYKVTKRGQDVALRCDPISGHVSLYWYRQALGQGPEFLTYFNYEAQQDKSGLPNDRFSAERPEGSISTLTIQRTEQRDSAMYRCASSEGLAYNEQFFGPGTRLTVL.

The rearrangement joins TRBV6-5 to TRBJ1-2, with D unclear. This CDR3 comprises 14 residues. The ends were cut back, 2 bases at V and 8 bases at J, with 15 bases in the middle. CDR1 MNHEY and CDR2 SVGAGI come from the germline V gene. CDR3 nucleotides: TGTGCCAGCAGTTACGGTCCAGGATCGGGAGGCTACACCTTC. Translation: CASSYGPGSGGYTF.

This clone occurred once. This rearrangement joins TRBV7-6 to TRBJ2-2; 10 positions agree with TRBD2. The CDR3 consists of 17 residues. Germline V lookup: CDR1 SGHVS, CDR2 FNYEAQ. The ends lost 2 bases at V and 2 bases at J; junction bases unmatched: 5. In DNA form, the CDR3 reads TGTGCCAGCAGCTTACGGAGCGGGGGGGCCAACACCGGGGAGCTGTTTTTT. Translating it yields CASSLRSGGANTGELFF.

The V call is TRBV18, the J call TRBJ2-3; maybe TRBD2 (5 bases). There are 14 residues in the CDR3. Per the germline V gene, CDR1 is KGHSH and CDR2 is LQKENI. V shed 3 bases and J shed 1 base, with 8 bases lying between them. The CDR3 nucleotides read TGTGCCAGCTCACCGGTGGAGGGCACAGATACGCAGTATTTT. This gives the protein CASSPVEGTDTQYF.

This sequence joins TRBV27 and TRBJ2-5, with 10 bases that match TRBD1. The end of the DNA is better explained by TRBJ2-7, so the J call may be wrong. The CDR3 length is 17 residues. Looked up from germline, CDR1 is MNHEY and CDR2 is SMNVEV (reference sequence). This CDR3 is CASSSTRDRGNLYEQYF. The CDR3 DNA is TGTGCCAGCAGTTCAACAAGGGACAGGGGAAATCTCTACGAGCAGTACTTC.

This clone was detected a few times. The chain joins TRBV7-2 to TRBJ2-4, with a weak D call TRBD2 (5 bases). The CDR3 length is 12 residues. V lost 1 base and J lost 9, with 7 bases in between. Germline assignment: CDR1 SGHTA and CDR2 FQGNSA. CDR3 loop: CASSLERAIQYF. In DNA, the CDR3 is TGTGCCAGCAGCTTAGAGAGGGCCATTCAGTACTTC.

The rearrangement joins TRBV5-1 to TRBJ2-6; D is perhaps TRBD1 (5 bases). CDR3 length: 15 amino acids. Trimming pared 3 bases from V and 2 bases from J, leaving 9 bases between. Germline CDR1 SGHRS, CDR2 YFSETQ. The CDR3 DNA reads as TGCGCCAGCAGCTCTACACAGGCTGGGGCCAACGTCCTGACTTTC. It specifies CASSSTQAGANVLTF.

In regard to this clone: At one boundary the junction diverges from the germline segment, which might be a read error. This sample also contains other DNA sequences that code for the same CDR3. This CDR3 is CASSLAPGGETDTQYF. In DNA, the CDR3 is TGCGCCAGCAGCTTAGCGCCAGGGGGCGAGACAGATACGCAGTATTTT. The gene calls are TRBV7-9 and TRBJ2-3; 8 nucleotides agree with TRBD1. Germline V gives CDR1 SEHNR, CDR2 FQNEAQ (reference sequence). The CDR3 is made up of 16 amino acids.

The gene calls are TRBV2 and TRBJ1-1; 10 nucleotides align to TRBD1. CDR3 length: 14 residues. Germline V gene lookup returns CDR1 SNHLY and CDR2 FYNNEI. V lost 7 bases to trimming and J lost 5 bases; unmatched junction nucleotides: 7. CDR3 residues: CASTVGQGVTEAFF. The CDR3 DNA follows: TGTGCCAGCACCGTAGGACAGGGGGTGACTGAAGCTTTCTTT.

In its sample, this clone was seen a few times. The chain couples TRBV12-5 to TRBJ2-1; 13 bases line up with TRBD2. V lost 4 bases to trimming and J lost 6 bases; unmatched junction nucleotides: 12. Germline V CDR1 and CDR2: LGHNT, FRNRAP. The CDR3 contains 18 residues. For the CDR3, the DNA is TGTGCTAGTGGTTCCCGAAGAGGGGGACTAGCGGGGTTCAATGAGCAGTTCTTC. It translates to CASGSRRGGLAGFNEQFF.

V and J are TRBV9 and TRBJ2-2; tentatively, D is TRBD2 (6 bases). This CDR3 region has 14 residues. Germline V gene data show CDR1 as SGDLS and CDR2 as YYNGEE. The germline V and J ends were trimmed by 0 bases and 4 bases, with 7 bases remaining between them. As DNA, the CDR3 is TGTGCCAGCAGCGTAGTGGGGGGCACCGGGGAGCTGTTTTTT. Its protein product is CASSVVGGTGELFF.

V is TRBV14 and J is TRBJ2-3; no reliable D call. There are 13 residues in the CDR3. With 6 bases removed from V and 0 bases from J, the gap between germline ends came to 7 bases. Germline CDR1 is SGHDN and CDR2 is FVKESK. In DNA, the CDR3 is TGTGCCAGCAGGCGGATCAGCACAGATACGCAGTATTTT. Translation gives CASRRISTDTQYF. The whole variable domain, remainder taken from reference TRBV14 and TRBJ2-3, is EAGVTQFPSHSVIEKGQTVTLRCDPISGHDNLYWYRRVMGKEIKFLLHFVKESKQDESGMPNNRFLAERTGGTYSTLKVQPAELEDSGVYFCASRRISTDTQYFGPGTRLTVL.

The chain combines TRBV6-1 with TRBJ1-2; D remains unclear. The CDR3 has 11 amino acids. V lost 6 bases and J 7 bases, leaving 9 bases between the germline ends. Germline V CDR1 and CDR2: MNHNS, SASEGT. The CDR3 nucleotides read TGTGCCAGCAGGAAGACATTTGGCTACACCTTC. Encoded protein: CASRKTFGYTF.

The chain couples TRBV9 to TRBJ2-3; 8 nucleotides align to TRBD1. Germline V gene sequence: CDR1 SGDLS, CDR2 YYNGEE. J was trimmed by 4 bases and V by 3 bases; bases with no gene match: 7. CDR3 length equals 15 residues. CDR3 sequence reads: CASSALGQGSDTQYF. The CDR3 bases are TGTGCCAGCAGCGCCCTTGGACAGGGATCAGATACGCAGTATTTT.

The DNA of the CDR3 is TGTGCCAGCACCGCCAACTTAGCGGAATCCTACGAGCAGTACTTC. Translation gives CASTANLAESYEQYF. The chain is built from TRBV5-5 and TRBJ2-7; tentatively, D is TRBD2 (6 bases). The CDR3 is made up of 15 amino acids. The V end lost 6 bases, the J end lost 1 base, and 17 bases lay between the germline ends. Germline V lookup: CDR1 SGHKS, CDR2 YYEKEE (reference sequence).

The V gene is TRBV21-1, the J gene TRBJ2-7; the table gives TRBD1 as D, unverified against the DNA. TRBV21-1 is an annotated pseudogene. This CDR3 has 14 amino acids. As DNA, the CDR3 is TGTGCCAGCAGCAAACCCAGGGACGGGACAGGGGAGTACTTC. Translating gives CASSKPRDGTGEYF.

The rearrangement uses TRBV7-2 and TRBJ1-5; 9 nucleotides agree with TRBD1. Germline V CDR1 and CDR2: SGHTA, FQGNSA. The CDR3 has 17 residues. The ends lost 4 bases at V and 2 bases at J; junction bases unmatched: 9. The CDR3 region has the DNA TGTGCCAGCAGCTCAAACAGGGGGCGAGGGGGCAATCAGCCCCAGCATTTT. Amino acid sequence: CASSSNRGRGGNQPQHF.

V usage is TRBV6-5 and J usage is TRBJ1-6; the D is unclear. The germline V gene encodes CDR1 MNHEY and CDR2 SVGAGI. Trimming pared 6 bases from V and 7 bases from J, leaving 7 bases between. The CDR3 length is 12 residues. In DNA form, the CDR3 reads TGTGCCAGCAGCCCTAGAAATTCACCCCTCCACTTT. It codes for CASSPRNSPLHF.

The chain couples TRBV19 to TRBJ1-2; the match to TRBD1 covers 8 bases. J gave up 4 bases and V 5 bases, and 12 bases lay outside the gene matches. CDR3 length equals 16 residues. CDR1 is LNHDA and CDR2 is SQIVND in the germline V gene (reference sequence). The DNA of the CDR3 is TGTGCCAGTAGTTGGGACAGGAGAAGCCTCCGCTATGGCTACACCTTC. This gives the protein CASSWDRRSLRYGYTF.

This chain connects TRBV13 to TRBJ2-7; TRBD1 agrees at 8 bases. This CDR3 comprises 14 residues. Germline CDR1 is PRHDT and CDR2 is FYEKMQ (reference sequence). J was trimmed by 3 bases and V by 5 bases; bases with no gene match: 6. The CDR3 region has the DNA TGTGCCAGCAGCCCTTGGACAGGGAACTACGAGCAGTACTTC. Translating gives CASSPWTGNYEQYF.